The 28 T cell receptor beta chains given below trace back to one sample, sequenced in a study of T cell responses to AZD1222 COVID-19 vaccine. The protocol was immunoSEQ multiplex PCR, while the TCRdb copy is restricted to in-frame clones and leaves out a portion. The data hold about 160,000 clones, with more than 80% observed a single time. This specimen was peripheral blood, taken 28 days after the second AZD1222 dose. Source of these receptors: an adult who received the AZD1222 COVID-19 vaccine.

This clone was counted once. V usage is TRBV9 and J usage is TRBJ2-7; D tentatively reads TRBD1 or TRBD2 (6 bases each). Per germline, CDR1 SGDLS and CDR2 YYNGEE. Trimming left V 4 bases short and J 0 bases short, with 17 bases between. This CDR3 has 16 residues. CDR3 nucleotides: TGTGCCAGCAGCCAAGGGGGTAGCGGTAGCTCCTACGAGCAGTACTTC. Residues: CASSQGGSGSSYEQYF. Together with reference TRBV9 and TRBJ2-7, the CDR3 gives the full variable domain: DSGVTQTPKHLITATGQRVTLRCSPRSGDLSVYWYQQSLDQGLQFLIQYYNGEERAKGNILERFSAQQFPDLHSELNLSSLELGDSALYFCASSQGGSGSSYEQYFGPGTRLTVT.

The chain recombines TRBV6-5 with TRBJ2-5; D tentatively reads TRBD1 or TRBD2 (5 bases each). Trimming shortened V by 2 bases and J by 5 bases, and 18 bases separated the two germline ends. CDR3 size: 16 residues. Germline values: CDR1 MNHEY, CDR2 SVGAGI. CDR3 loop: CASSYGEGVDSETQYF. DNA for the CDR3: TGTGCCAGCAGTTACGGAGAAGGGGTGGACTCGGAGACCCAGTACTTC.

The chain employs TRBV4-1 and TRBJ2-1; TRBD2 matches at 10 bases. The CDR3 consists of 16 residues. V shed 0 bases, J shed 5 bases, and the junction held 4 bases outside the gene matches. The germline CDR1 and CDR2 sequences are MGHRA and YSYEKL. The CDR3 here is CASSQDIGLADNEQFF. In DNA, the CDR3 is TGCGCCAGCAGCCAAGATATAGGACTAGCGGACAATGAGCAGTTCTTC.

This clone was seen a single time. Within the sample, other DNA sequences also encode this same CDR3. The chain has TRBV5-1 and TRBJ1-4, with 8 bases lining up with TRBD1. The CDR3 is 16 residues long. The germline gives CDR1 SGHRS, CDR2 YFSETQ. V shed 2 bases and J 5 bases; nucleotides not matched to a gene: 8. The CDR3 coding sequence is TGCGCCAGCAGCTTCTCCGGACAGGGCCTAAATGAAAAACTGTTTTTT. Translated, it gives CASSFSGQGLNEKLFF.

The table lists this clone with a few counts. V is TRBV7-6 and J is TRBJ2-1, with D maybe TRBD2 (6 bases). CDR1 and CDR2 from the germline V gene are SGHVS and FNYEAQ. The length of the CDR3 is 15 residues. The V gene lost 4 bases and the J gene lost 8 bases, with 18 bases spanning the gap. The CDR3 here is CASSSGRIYADEQFF. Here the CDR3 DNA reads TGTGCCAGCAGCTCCGGGAGAATTTATGCTGATGAGCAGTTCTTC.

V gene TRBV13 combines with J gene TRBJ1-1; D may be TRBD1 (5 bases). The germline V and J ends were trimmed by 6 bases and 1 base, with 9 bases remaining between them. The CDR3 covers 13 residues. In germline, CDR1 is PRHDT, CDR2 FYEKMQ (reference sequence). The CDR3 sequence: CASSLRGNTEAFF. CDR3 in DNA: TGTGCCAGCAGTTTGAGGGGGAACACTGAAGCTTTCTTT.

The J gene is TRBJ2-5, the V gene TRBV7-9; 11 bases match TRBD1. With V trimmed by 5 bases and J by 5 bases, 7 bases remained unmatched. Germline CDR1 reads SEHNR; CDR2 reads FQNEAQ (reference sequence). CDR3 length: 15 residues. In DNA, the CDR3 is TGTGCCAGCAGCCTTGGACGGGACAGGGGGGAGACCCAGTACTTC. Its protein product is CASSLGRDRGETQYF.

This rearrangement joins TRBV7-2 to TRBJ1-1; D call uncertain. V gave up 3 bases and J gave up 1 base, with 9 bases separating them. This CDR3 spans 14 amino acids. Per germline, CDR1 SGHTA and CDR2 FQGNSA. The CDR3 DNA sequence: TGTGCCAGCAGCTTCGGGCCCGAGAACACTGAAGCTTTCTTT. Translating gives CASSFGPENTEAFF. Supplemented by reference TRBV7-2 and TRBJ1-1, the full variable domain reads GAGVSQSPSNKVTEKGKDVELRCDPISGHTALYWYRQSLGQGLEFLIYFQGNSAPDKSGLPSDRFSAERTGGSVSTLTIQRTQQEDSAVYLCASSFGPENTEAFFGQGTRLTVV.

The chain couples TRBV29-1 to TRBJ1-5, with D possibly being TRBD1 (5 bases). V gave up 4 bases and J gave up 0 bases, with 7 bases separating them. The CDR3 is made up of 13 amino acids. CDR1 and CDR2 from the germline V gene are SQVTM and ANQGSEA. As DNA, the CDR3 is TGCAGCGTTGCGGGGGGTAGCAATCAGCCCCAGCATTTT. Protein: CSVAGGSNQPQHF.

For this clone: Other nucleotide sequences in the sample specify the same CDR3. The CDR3 region has the DNA TGTGCTAGTGGTTTAGACAGGTTGAACACTGAAGCTTTCTTT. This sequence encodes CASGLDRLNTEAFF. The chain is built from TRBV12-5 and TRBJ1-1; maybe TRBD1 (6 bases). The length of the CDR3 is 14 residues. Trimming took off 3 bases at V and 0 bases at J, with 8 bases between the two ends. From germline, CDR1 is LGHNT and CDR2 FRNRAP.

The CDR3 nucleotides read TGTGCCAGCAGTAGAGTAGCGGTGATGACTAACTACGAGCAGTACTTC. This gives the protein CASSRVAVMTNYEQYF. This sequence joins TRBV6-2 or TRBV6-3 and TRBJ2-7, with D perhaps matching TRBD2 (6 bases). The V end was cut by 5 bases, the J end by 3 bases, with 20 bases between. Germline V gene sequence: CDR1 MNHEY, CDR2 SVGEGT. This CDR3 is 16 amino acids long.

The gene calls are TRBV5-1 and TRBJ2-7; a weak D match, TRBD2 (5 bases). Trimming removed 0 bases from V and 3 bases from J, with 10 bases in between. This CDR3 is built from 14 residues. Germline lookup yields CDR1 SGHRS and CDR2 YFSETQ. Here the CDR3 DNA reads TGCGCCAGCAGCTTGGACACTAGGAACTACGAGCAGTACTTC. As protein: CASSLDTRNYEQYF.

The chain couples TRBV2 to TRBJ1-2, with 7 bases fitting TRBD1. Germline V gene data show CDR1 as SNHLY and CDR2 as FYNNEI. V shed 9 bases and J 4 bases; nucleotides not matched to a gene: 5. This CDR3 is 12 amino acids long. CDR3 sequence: CARGQSTYGYTF. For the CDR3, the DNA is TGTGCCAGGGGACAGTCGACCTATGGCTACACCTTC.

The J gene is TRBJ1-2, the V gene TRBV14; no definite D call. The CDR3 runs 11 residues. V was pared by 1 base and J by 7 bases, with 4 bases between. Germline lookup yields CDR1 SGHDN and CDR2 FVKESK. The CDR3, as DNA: TGTGCCAGCAGCCAAGGTCCTGGCTACACCTTC. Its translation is CASSQGPGYTF.

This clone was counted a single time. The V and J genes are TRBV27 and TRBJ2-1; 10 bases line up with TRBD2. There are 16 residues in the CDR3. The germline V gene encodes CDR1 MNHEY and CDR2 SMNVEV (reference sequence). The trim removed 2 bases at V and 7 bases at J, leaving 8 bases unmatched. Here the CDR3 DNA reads TGTGCCAGCAGTTTACAGCGGGAGGGCCTGGGGAATGAGCAGTTCTTC. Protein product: CASSLQREGLGNEQFF.

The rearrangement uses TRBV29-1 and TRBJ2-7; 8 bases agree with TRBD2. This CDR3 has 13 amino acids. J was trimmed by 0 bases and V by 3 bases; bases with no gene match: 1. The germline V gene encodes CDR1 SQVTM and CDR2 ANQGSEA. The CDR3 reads CSVESGSSYEQYF. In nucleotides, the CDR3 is TGCAGCGTTGAGAGCGGGAGCTCCTACGAGCAGTACTTC.

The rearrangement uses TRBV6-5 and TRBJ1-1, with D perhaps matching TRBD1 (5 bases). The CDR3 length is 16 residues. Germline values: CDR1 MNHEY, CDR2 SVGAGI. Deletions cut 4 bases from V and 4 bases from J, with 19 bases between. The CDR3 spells CASSSRTGWGGTEAFF. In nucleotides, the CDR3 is TGTGCCAGCAGTTCTCGGACCGGGTGGGGGGGCACTGAAGCTTTCTTT.

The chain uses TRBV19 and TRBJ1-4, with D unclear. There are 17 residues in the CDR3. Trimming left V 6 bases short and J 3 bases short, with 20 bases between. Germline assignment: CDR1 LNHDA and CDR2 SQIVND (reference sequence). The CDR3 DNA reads TGTGCCAGTAGCGTAGGTACCGCGAACGCTCCTAATGAAAAACTGTTTTTT. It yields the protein CASSVGTANAPNEKLFF.

This CDR3 reads CASSPDRGPGNTIYF. The CDR3 DNA reads as TGTGCCAGTAGCCCAGACAGGGGGCCGGGAAACACCATATATTTT. This chain links TRBV19 with TRBJ1-3, with TRBD1 matching over 10 bases. Germline V CDR1 and CDR2: LNHDA, SQIVND (reference sequence). The CDR3 covers 15 residues. J was trimmed by 4 bases and V by 6 bases; bases with no gene match: 6.

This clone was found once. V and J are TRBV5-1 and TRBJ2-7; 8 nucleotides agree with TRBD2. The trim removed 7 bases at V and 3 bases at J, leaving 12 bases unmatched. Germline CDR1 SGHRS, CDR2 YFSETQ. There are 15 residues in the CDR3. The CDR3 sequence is CASRRGVAGLYEQYF. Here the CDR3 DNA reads TGCGCCAGCCGTAGGGGGGTAGCGGGACTCTACGAGCAGTACTTC. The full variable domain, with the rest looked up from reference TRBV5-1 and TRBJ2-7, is KAGVTQTPRYLIKTRGQQVTLSCSPISGHRSVSWYQQTPGQGLQFLFEYFSETQRNKGNFPGRFSGRQFSNSRSEMNVSTLELGDSALYLCASRRGVAGLYEQYFGPGTRLTVT.

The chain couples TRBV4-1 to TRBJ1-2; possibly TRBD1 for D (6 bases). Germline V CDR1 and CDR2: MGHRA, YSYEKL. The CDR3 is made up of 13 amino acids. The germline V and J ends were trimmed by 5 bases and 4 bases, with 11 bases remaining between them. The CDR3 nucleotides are TGCGCCAGCAGCGACTTAGGGGGCTATGGCTACACCTTC. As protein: CASSDLGGYGYTF.

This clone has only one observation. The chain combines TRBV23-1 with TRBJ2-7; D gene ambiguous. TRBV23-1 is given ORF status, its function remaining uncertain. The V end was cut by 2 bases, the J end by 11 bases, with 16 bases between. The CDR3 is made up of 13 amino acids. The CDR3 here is CASSQPEVGYEYF. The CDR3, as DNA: TGCGCCAGCAGTCAACCAGAGGTGGGTTACGAGTACTTC.

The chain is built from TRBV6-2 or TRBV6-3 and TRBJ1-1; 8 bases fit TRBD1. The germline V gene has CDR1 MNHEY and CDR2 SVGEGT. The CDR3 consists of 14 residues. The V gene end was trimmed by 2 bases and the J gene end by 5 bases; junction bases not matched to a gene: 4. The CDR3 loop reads CASSYGQGQTEAFF. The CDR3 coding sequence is TGTGCCAGCAGTTACGGACAGGGTCAAACTGAAGCTTTCTTT.

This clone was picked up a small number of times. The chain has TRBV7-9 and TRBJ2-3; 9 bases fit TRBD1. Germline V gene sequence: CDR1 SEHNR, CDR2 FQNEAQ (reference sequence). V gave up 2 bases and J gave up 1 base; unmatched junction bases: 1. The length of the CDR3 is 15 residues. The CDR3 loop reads CASSLWTGGTDTQYF. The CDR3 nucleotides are TGTGCCAGCAGCTTATGGACAGGGGGCACAGATACGCAGTATTTT. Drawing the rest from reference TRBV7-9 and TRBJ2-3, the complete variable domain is DTGVSQNPRHKITKRGQNVTFRCDPISEHNRLYWYRQTLGQGPEFLTYFQNEAQLEKSRLLSDRFSAERPKGSFSTLEIQRTEQGDSAMYLCASSLWTGGTDTQYFGPGTRLTVL.

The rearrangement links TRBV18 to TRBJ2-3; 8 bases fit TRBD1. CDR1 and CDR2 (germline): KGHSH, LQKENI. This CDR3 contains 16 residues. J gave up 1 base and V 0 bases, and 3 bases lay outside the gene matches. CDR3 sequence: CASSPPGTGGTDTQYF. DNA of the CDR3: TGTGCCAGCTCACCACCTGGGACAGGCGGCACAGATACGCAGTATTTT.

DNA of the CDR3: TGTGCCAGCAGCCCCCGGACAGCCACCTACAATGAGCAGTTCTTC. Amino acid sequence: CASSPRTATYNEQFF. The chain uses TRBV11-2 and TRBJ2-1, with TRBD1 as a possible D gene (6 bases). The germline gives CDR1 SGHAT, CDR2 FQNNGV. The CDR3 length is 15 residues. Trimming removed 5 bases from V and 2 bases from J, with 13 bases in between.

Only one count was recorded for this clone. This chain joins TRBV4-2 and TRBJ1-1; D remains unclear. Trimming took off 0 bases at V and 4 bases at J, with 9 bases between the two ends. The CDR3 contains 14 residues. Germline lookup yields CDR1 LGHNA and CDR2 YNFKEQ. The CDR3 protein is CASSQERRLTEAFF. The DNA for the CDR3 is TGTGCCAGCAGCCAAGAGAGACGGCTCACTGAAGCTTTCTTT.

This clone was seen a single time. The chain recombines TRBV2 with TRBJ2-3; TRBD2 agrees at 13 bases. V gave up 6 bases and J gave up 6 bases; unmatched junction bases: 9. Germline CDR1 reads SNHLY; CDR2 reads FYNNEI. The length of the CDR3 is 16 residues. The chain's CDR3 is CASRSGLAGVPDTQYF. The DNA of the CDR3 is TGTGCCAGCAGGTCTGGACTAGCGGGGGTTCCGGATACGCAGTATTTT.